A selection of T cell receptor beta chains follows, all from one sample in a study of cytomegalovirus exposure and HLA in healthy donors. Clones were sequenced by immunoSEQ multiplex PCR, and TCRdb holds only the in-frame ones, with some missing. The sample records approximately 150,000 clones, approximately 71% being singletons. The material sequenced was PBMCs. These TCRs come from a woman between 18 and 29 years old in good health and CMV-seropositive. The CDR3 runs from the conserved cysteine through the conserved F or W. The D gene is left open where the match is weak. Clone size is given for some rows only: seen once, a few or many times, or a class if the clone is expanded.

CDR3aa	CDR3nt	abundance	v_gene	j_gene	d_gene
CASRVASGSSSQYF	TGTGCCAGCAGGGTAGCTAGCGGGAGTTCGTCGCAGTATTTT	NA	TRBV28	TRBJ2-3	TRBD2
CASSLLGVYGYTF	TGCGCCAGCAGCTTGCTAGGAGTCTATGGCTACACCTTC	few	TRBV5-1	TRBJ1-2	NA
CASSLVRHPYEQYF	TGTGCCAGCAGCTTAGTGCGACATCCCTACGAGCAGTACTTC	NA	TRBV7-9	TRBJ2-7	NA
CASSFPRAGGSNTEAFF	TGTGCCAGCAGCTTCCCCCGGGCAGGGGGCTCGAACACTGAAGCTTTCTTT	NA	TRBV7-6	TRBJ1-1	TRBD1
CSVVQNTEAFF	TGCAGCGTTGTACAGAACACTGAAGCTTTCTTT	few	TRBV29-1	TRBJ1-1	NA
CASRSLYEQYF	TGTGCCAGCAGATCCCTCTACGAGCAGTACTTC	NA	TRBV6-6	TRBJ2-7	NA
CASSLLMGESYTDTQYF	TGTGCCAGCAGTTTATTAATGGGCGAGTCGTACACAGATACGCAGTATTTT	few	TRBV28	TRBJ2-3	NA
CATSRGGQSNYGYTF	TGTGCCACCAGCAGAGGGGGACAGAGTAACTATGGCTACACCTTC	NA	TRBV15	TRBJ1-2	TRBD1
CASSLGSGNYGYTF	TGCGCCAGCAGCTTGGGGTCGGGGAACTATGGCTACACCTTC	NA	TRBV5-1	TRBJ1-2	NA
CASSAGAGRAFF	TGTGCCAGCAGTGCAGGGGCAGGGAGAGCTTTCTTT	few	TRBV28	TRBJ1-1	NA
CASSIRGTGRWGYTF	TGTGCCAGTAGTATCCGTGGGACAGGGAGGTGGGGCTACACCTTC	NA	TRBV19	TRBJ1-2	TRBD1
CASSLGSSGANVLTF	TGTGCCAGCAGTTTAGGCAGCTCTGGGGCCAACGTCCTGACTTTC	once	TRBV28	TRBJ2-6	NA
CASSRTATYNEQFF	TGTGCCAGCAGTAGGACAGCCACTTACAATGAGCAGTTCTTC	NA	TRBV2	TRBJ2-1	NA
CASSLLIGGRTGELFF	TGTGCCAGCAGCTTGTTAATAGGGGGAAGAACCGGGGAGCTGTTTTTT	few	TRBV5-6	TRBJ2-2	NA
CASSLAPGSETQYF	TGTGCCAGCAGCTTAGCTCCCGGGAGCGAGACCCAGTACTTC	few	TRBV7-6	TRBJ2-5	NA
CASSMIGGAGNEQFF	TGTGCCAGTAGTATGATCGGGGGGGCTGGGAATGAGCAGTTCTTC	NA	TRBV19	TRBJ2-1	TRBD2
CASRPGTADNEQFF	TGCGCCAGCAGACCCGGGACAGCAGACAATGAGCAGTTCTTC	NA	TRBV5-1	TRBJ2-1	TRBD1
CASSAYPGQGIYGYTF	TGTGCCAGCAGTGCTTACCCGGGACAGGGGATTTATGGCTACACCTTC	few	TRBV6-1	TRBJ1-2	TRBD1
CASSRTGITDTQYF	TGTGCCAGCTCTAGGACAGGGATCACAGATACGCAGTATTTT	NA	TRBV6-4	TRBJ2-3	TRBD1
CASSIGHRAEKLFF	TGTGCCAGTAGTATAGGCCACAGGGCCGAAAAACTGTTTTTT	NA	TRBV19	TRBJ1-4	NA
CASSHRDRDNGVTF	TGTGCCAGCAGCCACCGGGACAGGGATAATGGTGTCACCTTC	NA	TRBV27	TRBJ1-2	TRBD1
CASSPGQYIDEAFF	TGTGCCAGCAGCCCCGGACAGTATATAGATGAAGCTTTCTTT	NA	TRBV6-1	TRBJ1-1	NA
CASSLESSGGPRDTQYF	TGTGCCAGCAGCTTGGAGTCTAGCGGGGGGCCAAGGGATACGCAGTATTTT	NA	TRBV5-5	TRBJ2-3	TRBD2
CASSLAWGRNEKLFF	TGCGCCAGCAGCTTGGCCTGGGGCCGCAATGAAAAACTGTTTTTT	NA	TRBV5-1	TRBJ1-4	NA
CASNKVRGFNTEAFF	TGTGCCAGTAACAAGGTCAGGGGTTTCAACACTGAAGCTTTCTTT	NA	TRBV19	TRBJ1-1	NA
CASSRSAGELFF	TGTGCCAGCAGTCGGTCCGCTGGGGAGCTGTTTTTT	few	TRBV2	TRBJ2-2	NA
CASSLTSLVRDRFEKLFF	TGCGCCAGCAGCTTGACCTCCCTGGTCCGGGATCGTTTTGAAAAACTGTTTTTT	NA	TRBV5-1	TRBJ1-4	NA
CASSLSLTSGSTDTQYF	TGTGCCAGCAGCTTATCTTTGACTAGCGGAAGCACAGATACGCAGTATTTT	few	TRBV5-8	TRBJ2-3	TRBD2
CASSVSAGSSAYEQYF	TGTGCCAGCTCTGTGTCCGCCGGGAGTTCGGCCTACGAGCAGTACTTC	NA	TRBV18	TRBJ2-7	NA
CSVGGAFGETQYF	TGCAGCGTTGGCGGTGCGTTTGGGGAGACCCAGTACTTC	NA	TRBV29-1	TRBJ2-5	NA
CATSRVRGGQGVQEAFF	TGTGCCACCAGCAGAGTCAGGGGTGGGCAGGGGGTTCAAGAAGCTTTCTTT	few	TRBV15	TRBJ1-1	TRBD1
CASSLASYGYTF	TGTGCCAGCAGCTTAGCTAGCTATGGCTACACCTTC	few	TRBV7-9	TRBJ1-2	NA
CASSMGRAEQFF	TGTGCCAGTAGTATGGGCAGGGCCGAGCAGTTCTTC	NA	TRBV19	TRBJ2-1	NA
CSVEGTGEKLFF	TGCAGCGTTGAGGGTACAGGCGAAAAACTGTTTTTT	NA	TRBV29-1	TRBJ1-4	NA
CASSLEARGTYEQYF	TGCGCCAGCAGCTTGGAAGCCAGGGGAACCTACGAGCAGTACTTC	few	TRBV5-1	TRBJ2-7	NA
CAWSVLGRGWDEQFF	TGTGCCTGGAGTGTACTCGGTAGGGGATGGGATGAGCAGTTCTTC	NA	TRBV30	TRBJ2-1	NA
CAWNLNAEAFF	TGTGCCTGGAACCTAAACGCTGAAGCTTTCTTT	NA	TRBV30	TRBJ1-1	NA
CASSEKGQGHF	TGTGCCAGCAGTGAAAAGGGGCAGGGTCACTTC	NA	TRBV2	TRBJ2-7	NA
CASSSRQVIQETQYF	TGTGCCAGCAGTAGCAGACAGGTCATCCAAGAGACCCAGTACTTC	NA	TRBV7-9	TRBJ2-5	NA
CASSPGQILEQGYTF	TGCGCCAGCAGCCCGGGACAGATCCTAGAGCAGGGCTACACCTTC	NA	TRBV5-1	TRBJ1-2	TRBD1
CASSYSLGRGGDEQYF	TGTGCCAGCAGTTACTCCCTAGGTAGGGGAGGGGACGAGCAGTACTTC	NA	TRBV6-5	TRBJ2-7	TRBD2
CASSPQPGDIQYF	TGTGCCAGCAGCCCTCAACCAGGGGACATTCAGTACTTC	NA	TRBV4-2	TRBJ2-4	NA
CASSLRDRVEGIAKNIQYF	TGTGCCAGCAGCTTGAGGGACAGGGTGGAGGGAATCGCCAAAAACATTCAGTACTTC	few	TRBV5-6	TRBJ2-4	TRBD1
CASSLNHRGLNYGYTF	TGTGCCAGCAGCTTAAATCACAGGGGACTGAACTATGGCTACACCTTC	NA	TRBV7-9	TRBJ1-2	TRBD1
CAWSLGGGGAAEAFF	TGTGCCTGGAGTCTCGGGGGAGGGGGGGCGGCTGAAGCTTTCTTT	NA	TRBV30	TRBJ1-1	NA
CTSSLATAMTSAVQETQYF	TGTACCAGCAGCTTAGCAACAGCAATGACTAGCGCAGTCCAAGAGACCCAGTACTTC	once	TRBV7-9	TRBJ2-5	TRBD2